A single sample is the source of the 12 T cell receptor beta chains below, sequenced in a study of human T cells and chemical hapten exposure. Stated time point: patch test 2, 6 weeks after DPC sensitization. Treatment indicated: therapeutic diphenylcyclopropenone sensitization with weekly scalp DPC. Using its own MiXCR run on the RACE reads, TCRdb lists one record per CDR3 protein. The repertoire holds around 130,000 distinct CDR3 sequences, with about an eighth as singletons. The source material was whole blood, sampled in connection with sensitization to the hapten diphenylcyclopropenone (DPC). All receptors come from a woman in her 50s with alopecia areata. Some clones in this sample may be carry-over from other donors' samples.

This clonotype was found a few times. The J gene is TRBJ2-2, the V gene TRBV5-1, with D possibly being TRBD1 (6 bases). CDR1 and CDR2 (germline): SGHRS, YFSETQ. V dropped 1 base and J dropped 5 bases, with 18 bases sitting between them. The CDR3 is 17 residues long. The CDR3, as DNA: TGCGCCAGCAGCTTGAATCCTGCCAGGGGACGGACCGGGGAGCTGTTTTTT. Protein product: CASSLNPARGRTGELFF.

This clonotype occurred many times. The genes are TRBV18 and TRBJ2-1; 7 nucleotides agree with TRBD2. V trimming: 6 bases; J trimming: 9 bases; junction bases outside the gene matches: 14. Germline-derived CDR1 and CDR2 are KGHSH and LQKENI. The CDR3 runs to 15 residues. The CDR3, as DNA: TGTGCCAGCTCCCCCGGGACTACGGGGATAGGTGAGCAGTTCTTC. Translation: CASSPGTTGIGEQFF.

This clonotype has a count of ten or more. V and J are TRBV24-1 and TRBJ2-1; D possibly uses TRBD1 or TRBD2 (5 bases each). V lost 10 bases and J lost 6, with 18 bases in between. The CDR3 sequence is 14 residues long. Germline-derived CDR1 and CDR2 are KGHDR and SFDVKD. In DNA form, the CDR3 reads TGTGCCACAGAAGGGGAGCTGACTGGCAATGAGCAGTTCTTC. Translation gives CATEGELTGNEQFF.

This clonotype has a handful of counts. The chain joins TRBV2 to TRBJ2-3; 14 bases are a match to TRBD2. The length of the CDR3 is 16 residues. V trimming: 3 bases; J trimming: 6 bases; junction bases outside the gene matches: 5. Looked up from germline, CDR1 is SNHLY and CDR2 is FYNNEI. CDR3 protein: CASSEGTSGRSDTQYF. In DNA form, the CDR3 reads TGTGCCAGCAGTGAGGGGACTAGCGGGAGATCGGATACGCAGTATTTT.

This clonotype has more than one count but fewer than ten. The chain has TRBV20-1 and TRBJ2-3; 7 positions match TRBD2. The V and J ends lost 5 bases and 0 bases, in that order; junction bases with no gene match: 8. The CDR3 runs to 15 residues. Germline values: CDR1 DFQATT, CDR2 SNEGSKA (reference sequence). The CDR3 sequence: CSAPRLAPSTDTQYF. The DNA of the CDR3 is TGCAGTGCTCCAAGACTAGCCCCTAGCACAGATACGCAGTATTTT.

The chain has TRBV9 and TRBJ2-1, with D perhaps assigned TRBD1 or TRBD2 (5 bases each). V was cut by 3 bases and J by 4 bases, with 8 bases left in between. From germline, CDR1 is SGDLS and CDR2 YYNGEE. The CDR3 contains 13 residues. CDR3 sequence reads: CASSAGAYNEQFF. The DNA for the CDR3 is TGTGCCAGCAGCGCCGGGGCGTACAATGAGCAGTTCTTC. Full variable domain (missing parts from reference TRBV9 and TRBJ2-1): DSGVTQTPKHLITATGQRVTLRCSPRSGDLSVYWYQQSLDQGLQFLIQYYNGEERAKGNILERFSAQQFPDLHSELNLSSLELGDSALYFCASSAGAYNEQFFGPGTRLTVL.

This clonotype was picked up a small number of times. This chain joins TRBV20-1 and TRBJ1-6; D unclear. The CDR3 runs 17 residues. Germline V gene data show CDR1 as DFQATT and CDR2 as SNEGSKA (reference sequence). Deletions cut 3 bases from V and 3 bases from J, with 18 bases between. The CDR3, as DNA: TGCAGTGCTAGGGGTCCCGGAGGGAGTGTCTATAATTCACCCCTCCACTTT. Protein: CSARGPGGSVYNSPLHF.

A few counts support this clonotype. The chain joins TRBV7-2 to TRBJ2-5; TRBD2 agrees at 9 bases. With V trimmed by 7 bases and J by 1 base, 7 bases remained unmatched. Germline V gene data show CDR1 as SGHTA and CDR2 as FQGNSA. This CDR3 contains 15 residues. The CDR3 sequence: CASTGTSLIQETQYF. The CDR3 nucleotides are TGTGCCAGCACTGGGACTAGCCTTATCCAAGAGACCCAGTACTTC.

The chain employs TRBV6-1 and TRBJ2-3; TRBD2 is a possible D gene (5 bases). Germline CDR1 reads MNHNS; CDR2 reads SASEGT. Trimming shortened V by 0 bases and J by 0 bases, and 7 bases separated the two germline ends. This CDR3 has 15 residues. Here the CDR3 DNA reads TGTGCCAGCAGTGAAGCACCGGGGAGCACAGATACGCAGTATTTT. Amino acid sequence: CASSEAPGSTDTQYF.

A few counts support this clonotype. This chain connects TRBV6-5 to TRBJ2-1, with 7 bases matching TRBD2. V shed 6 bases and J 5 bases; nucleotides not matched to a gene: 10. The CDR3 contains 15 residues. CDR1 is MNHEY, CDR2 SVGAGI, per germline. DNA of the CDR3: TGTGCCAGCAGACTCGAGGGAGGGATGGACAATGAGCAGTTCTTC. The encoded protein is CASRLEGGMDNEQFF.

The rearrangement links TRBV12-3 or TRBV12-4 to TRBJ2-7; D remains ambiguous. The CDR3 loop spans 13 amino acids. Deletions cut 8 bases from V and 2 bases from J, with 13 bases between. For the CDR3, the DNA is TGTGCCAGCGGCTCTGGCGTCACCTACGAGCAGTACTTC. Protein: CASGSGVTYEQYF.

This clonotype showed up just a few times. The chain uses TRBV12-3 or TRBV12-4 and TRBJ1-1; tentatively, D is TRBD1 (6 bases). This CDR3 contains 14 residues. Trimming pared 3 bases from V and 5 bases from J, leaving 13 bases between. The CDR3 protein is CASSFQGKGTEAFF. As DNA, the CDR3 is TGTGCCAGCAGTTTCCAGGGGAAGGGGACTGAAGCTTTCTTT.